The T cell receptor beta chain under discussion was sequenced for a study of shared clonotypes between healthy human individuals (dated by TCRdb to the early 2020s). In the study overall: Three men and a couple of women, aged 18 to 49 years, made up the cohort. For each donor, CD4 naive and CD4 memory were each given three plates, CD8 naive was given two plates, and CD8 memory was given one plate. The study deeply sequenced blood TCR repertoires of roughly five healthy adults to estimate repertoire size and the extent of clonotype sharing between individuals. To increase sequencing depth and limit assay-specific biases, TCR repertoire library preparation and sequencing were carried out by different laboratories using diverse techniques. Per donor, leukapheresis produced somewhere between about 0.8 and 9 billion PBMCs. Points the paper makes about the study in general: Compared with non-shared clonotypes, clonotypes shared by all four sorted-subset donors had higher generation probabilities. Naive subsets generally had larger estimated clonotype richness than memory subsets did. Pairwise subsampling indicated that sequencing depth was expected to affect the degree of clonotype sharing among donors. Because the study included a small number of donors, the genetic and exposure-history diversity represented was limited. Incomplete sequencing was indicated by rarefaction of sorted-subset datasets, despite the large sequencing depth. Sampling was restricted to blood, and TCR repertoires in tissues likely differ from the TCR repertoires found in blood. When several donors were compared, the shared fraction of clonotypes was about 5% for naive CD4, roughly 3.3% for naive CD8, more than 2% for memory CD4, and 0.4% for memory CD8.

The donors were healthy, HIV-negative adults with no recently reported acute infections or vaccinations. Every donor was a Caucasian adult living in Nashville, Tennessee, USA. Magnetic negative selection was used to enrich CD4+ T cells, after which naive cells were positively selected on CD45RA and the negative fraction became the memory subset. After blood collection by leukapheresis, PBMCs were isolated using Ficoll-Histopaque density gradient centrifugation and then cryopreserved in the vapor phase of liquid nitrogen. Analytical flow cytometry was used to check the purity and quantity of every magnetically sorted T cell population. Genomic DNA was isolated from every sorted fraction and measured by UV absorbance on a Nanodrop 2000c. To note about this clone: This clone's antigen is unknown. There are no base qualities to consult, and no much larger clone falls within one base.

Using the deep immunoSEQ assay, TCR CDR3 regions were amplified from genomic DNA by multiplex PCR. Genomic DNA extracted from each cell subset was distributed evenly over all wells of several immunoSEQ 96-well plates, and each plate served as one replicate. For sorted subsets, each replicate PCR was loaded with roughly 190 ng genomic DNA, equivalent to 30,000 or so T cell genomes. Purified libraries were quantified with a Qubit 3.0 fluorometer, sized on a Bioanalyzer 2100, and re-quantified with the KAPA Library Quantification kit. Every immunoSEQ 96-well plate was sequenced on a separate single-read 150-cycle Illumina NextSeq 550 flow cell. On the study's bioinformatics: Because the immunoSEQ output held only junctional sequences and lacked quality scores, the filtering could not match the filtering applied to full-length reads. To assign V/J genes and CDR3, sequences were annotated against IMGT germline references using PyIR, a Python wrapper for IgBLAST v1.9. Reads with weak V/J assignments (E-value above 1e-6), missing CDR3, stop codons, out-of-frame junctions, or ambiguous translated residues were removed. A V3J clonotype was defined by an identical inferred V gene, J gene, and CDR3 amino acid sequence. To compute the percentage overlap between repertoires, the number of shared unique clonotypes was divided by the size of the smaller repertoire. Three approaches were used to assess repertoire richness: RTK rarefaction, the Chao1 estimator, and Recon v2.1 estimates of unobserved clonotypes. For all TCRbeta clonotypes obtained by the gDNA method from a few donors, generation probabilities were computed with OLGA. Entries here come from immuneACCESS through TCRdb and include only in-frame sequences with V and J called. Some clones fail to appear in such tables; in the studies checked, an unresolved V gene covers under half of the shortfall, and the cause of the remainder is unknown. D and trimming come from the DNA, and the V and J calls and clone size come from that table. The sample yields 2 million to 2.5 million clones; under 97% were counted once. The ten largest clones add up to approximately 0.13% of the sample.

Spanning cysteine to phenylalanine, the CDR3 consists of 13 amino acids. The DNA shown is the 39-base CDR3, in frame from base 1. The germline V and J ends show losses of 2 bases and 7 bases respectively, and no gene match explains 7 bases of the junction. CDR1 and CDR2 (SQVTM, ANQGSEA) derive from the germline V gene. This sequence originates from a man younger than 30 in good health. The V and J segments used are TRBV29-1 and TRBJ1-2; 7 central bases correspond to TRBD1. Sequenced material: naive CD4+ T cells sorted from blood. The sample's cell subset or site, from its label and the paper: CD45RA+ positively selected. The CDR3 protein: CSVEKGGGFGYTF. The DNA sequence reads TGCAGCGTTGAAAAAGGGGGCGGTTTTGGCTACACCTTC.